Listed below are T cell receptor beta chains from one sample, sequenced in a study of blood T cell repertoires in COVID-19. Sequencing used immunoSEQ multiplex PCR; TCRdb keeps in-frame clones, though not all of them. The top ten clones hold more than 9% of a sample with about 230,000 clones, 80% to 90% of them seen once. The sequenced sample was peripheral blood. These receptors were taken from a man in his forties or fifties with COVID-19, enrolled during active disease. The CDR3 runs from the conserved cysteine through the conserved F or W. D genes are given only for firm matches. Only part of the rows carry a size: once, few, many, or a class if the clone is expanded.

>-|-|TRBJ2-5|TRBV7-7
CASSLGGPQETQYF
TGTGCCAGCAGCTTAGGGGGGCCTCAAGAGACCCAGTACTTC
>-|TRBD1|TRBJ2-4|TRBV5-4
CASSLAGGLAKNIQYF
TGTGCCAGCAGCTTGGCAGGGGGCCTAGCCAAAAACATTCAGTACTTC
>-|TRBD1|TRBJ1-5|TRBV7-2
CASSSGTDSNQPQHF
TGTGCCAGCAGCTCCGGGACAGATAGCAATCAGCCCCAGCATTTT
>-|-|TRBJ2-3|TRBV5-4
CASSPDGTSTDTQYF
TGTGCCAGCAGCCCGGACGGGACTAGCACAGATACGCAGTATTTT
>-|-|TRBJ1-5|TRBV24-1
CATSGRSNQPQHF
TGTGCCACCAGCGGCAGGTCCAATCAGCCCCAGCATTTT
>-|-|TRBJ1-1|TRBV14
CASSQDAGSKAFF
TGTGCCAGCAGCCAAGATGCCGGGAGTAAAGCTTTCTTT
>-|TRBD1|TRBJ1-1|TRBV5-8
CASSFPGQGISEAFF
TGTGCCAGCAGCTTCCCGGGACAGGGAATCTCTGAAGCTTTCTTT
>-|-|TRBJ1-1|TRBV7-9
CASSWGVGTEAFF
TGTGCCAGCAGCTGGGGAGTCGGGACTGAAGCTTTCTTT
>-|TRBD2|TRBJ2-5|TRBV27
CASSSLAGGLETQYF
TGTGCCAGCAGTTCACTAGCGGGGGGTCTTGAGACCCAGTACTTC
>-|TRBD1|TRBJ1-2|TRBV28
CATIRDRGNYGYTF
TGTGCCACCATACGGGACAGGGGTAACTATGGCTACACCTTC
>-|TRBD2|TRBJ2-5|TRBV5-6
CASSFSPRLARQETQYF
TGTGCCAGCAGCTTTAGCCCTAGACTAGCCCGTCAAGAGACCCAGTACTTC
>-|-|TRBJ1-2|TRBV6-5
CASSQDPGLGGYTF
TGTGCCAGCAGTCAGGACCCAGGGTTGGGTGGCTACACCTTC
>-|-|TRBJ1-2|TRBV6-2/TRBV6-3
CASSADYGYTF
TGTGCCAGCAGTGCGGACTATGGCTACACCTTC
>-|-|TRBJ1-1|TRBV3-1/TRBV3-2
CASSQVTGGEAFF
TGTGCCAGCAGCCAAGTAACGGGGGGTGAAGCTTTCTTT
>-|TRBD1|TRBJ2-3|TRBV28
CASSTPGGFETDTQYF
TGTGCCAGCAGCACCCCAGGGGGCTTCGAAACAGATACGCAGTATTTT
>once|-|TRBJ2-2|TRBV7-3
CASSLSLDYTGELFF
TGTGCCAGCAGCTTAAGTCTAGATTACACCGGGGAGCTGTTTTTT
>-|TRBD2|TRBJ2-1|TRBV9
CASSVGSGGLNEQFF
TGTGCCAGCAGCGTAGGGAGCGGGGGCCTCAATGAGCAGTTCTTC
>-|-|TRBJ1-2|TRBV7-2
CASSSPGIYGYTF
TGTGCCAGCAGCTCCCCGGGAATCTATGGCTACACCTTC
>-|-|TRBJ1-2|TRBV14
CASSPIGQRPGGYTF
TGTGCCAGCAGCCCAATCGGACAGCGCCCGGGAGGCTACACCTTC
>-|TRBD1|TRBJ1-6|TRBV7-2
CASSRTGGYNSPLHF
TGTGCCAGCAGCCGGACAGGCGGATATAATTCACCCCTCCACTTT
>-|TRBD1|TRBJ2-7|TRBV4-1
CASSQGGGTGSYEQYF
TGCGCCAGCAGCCAGGGGGGCGGGACAGGCTCCTACGAGCAGTACTTC
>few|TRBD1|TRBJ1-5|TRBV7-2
CASSPGQGLGQPQHF
TGTGCCAGCAGCCCGGGACAGGGATTAGGGCAGCCCCAGCATTTT
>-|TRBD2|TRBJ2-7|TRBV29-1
CSVEVAGLAGVFVPGEQYF
TGCAGCGTTGAAGTAGCCGGACTAGCGGGAGTTTTTGTACCGGGCGAGCAGTACTTC
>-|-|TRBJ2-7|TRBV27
CASGATKHYEQYF
TGTGCCAGCGGAGCGACTAAACACTACGAGCAGTACTTC
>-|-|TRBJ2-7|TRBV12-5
CASGLVNPILKYEQYF
TGTGCTAGTGGTTTGGTAAATCCGATACTCAAATACGAGCAGTACTTC
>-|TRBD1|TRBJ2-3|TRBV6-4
CASSKGQVSTDTQYF
TGTGCCAGCAGTAAAGGACAGGTTAGCACAGATACGCAGTATTTT
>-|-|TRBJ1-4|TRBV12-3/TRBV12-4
CASSLNEKLFF
TGTGCCAGCAGCCTAAATGAAAAACTGTTTTTT
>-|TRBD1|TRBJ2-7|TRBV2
CASSPPLKDRVSEQYF
TGTGCCAGCAGTCCGCCCCTTAAGGACAGGGTTTCCGAGCAGTACTTC
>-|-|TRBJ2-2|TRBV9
CASSVPLGGNTGELFF
TGTGCCAGCAGCGTTCCACTAGGGGGGAACACCGGGGAGCTGTTTTTT
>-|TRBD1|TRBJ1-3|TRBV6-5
CASSSGTGVGNTIYF
TGTGCCAGCAGTAGTGGGACAGGGGTTGGAAACACCATATATTTT
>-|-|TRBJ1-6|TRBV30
CAWSRGYNSPLHF
TGTGCCTGGAGTCGAGGGTATAATTCACCCCTCCACTTT
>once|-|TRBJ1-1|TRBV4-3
CASSQASGLTEAFF
TGCGCCAGCAGCCAAGCCTCGGGACTCACTGAAGCTTTCTTT
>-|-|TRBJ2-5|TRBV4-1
CASSQVVTGETQYF
TGCGCCAGCAGCCAAGTGGTGACCGGGGAGACCCAGTACTTC